These T cell receptor beta chains were read from a single sample in a study of cytomegalovirus exposure and HLA in healthy donors. Produced via immunoSEQ multiplex PCR; TCRdb's table is partial and in-frame only. Of about 280,000 clones detected, roughly 88% appear once; the ten largest clones hold around 0.92%. The material sequenced was PBMCs. The receptors derive from a woman younger than 35 in good health and CMV-seronegative. Both conserved end residues are part of each CDR3. A D gene is named only where the DNA matches it firmly. A row's size may be missing; if present it is once, few, many or a size class.

size,D,J,V,CDR3,DNA
NA,NA,TRBJ1-1,TRBV19,CASTNKGVTGTEAFF,TGTGCCAGTACCAATAAGGGCGTCACGGGGACTGAAGCTTTCTTT
NA,NA,TRBJ1-1,TRBV6-5,CASSYSRAGDTEAFF,TGTGCCAGCAGTTACTCCAGGGCGGGGGACACTGAAGCTTTCTTT
NA,NA,TRBJ2-7,TRBV7-3,CASSFGPLDEQYF,TGTGCCAGCAGCTTTGGCCCTCTAGACGAGCAGTACTTC
NA,TRBD2,TRBJ2-2,TRBV5-1,CASSTGSSGRTGELFF,TGCGCCAGCAGCACCGGATCTAGCGGTAGGACCGGGGAGCTGTTTTTT
NA,NA,TRBJ1-2,TRBV19,CASSVQNYGYTF,TGTGCCAGTAGTGTTCAAAACTATGGCTACACCTTC
NA,NA,TRBJ2-1,TRBV27,CASSIVGVYNEQFF,TGTGCCAGCAGTATAGTGGGAGTCTACAATGAGCAGTTCTTC
once,NA,TRBJ2-2,TRBV6-5,CASSPFRGTGELFF,TGTGCCAGCAGCCCCTTTCGGGGGACCGGGGAGCTGTTTTTT
NA,TRBD2,TRBJ2-3,TRBV6-1,CASSEWGEGRDTQYF,TGTGCCAGCAGTGAATGGGGGGAGGGCCGAGATACGCAGTATTTT
NA,TRBD1,TRBJ1-2,TRBV5-1,CASTMTGTGSGYTF,TGCGCCAGCACCATGACGGGGACAGGGAGCGGCTACACCTTC
NA,NA,TRBJ2-5,TRBV4-1,CASSQVGGNIAETQYF,TGCGCCAGCAGCCAAGTTGGAGGGAATATCGCAGAGACCCAGTACTTC
NA,NA,TRBJ2-2,TRBV6-1,CASMRGIGGELFF,TGTGCCAGCATGAGGGGGATAGGCGGGGAGCTGTTTTTT
once,NA,TRBJ2-5,TRBV11-2,CASSRRGETQYF,TGTGCCAGCAGCCGCAGGGGCGAGACCCAGTACTTC
NA,TRBD1,TRBJ2-7,TRBV9,CASSAGTAPFYEQYF,TGTGCCAGCAGCGCCGGGACAGCTCCCTTTTACGAGCAGTACTTC
NA,TRBD2,TRBJ2-7,TRBV5-4,CASSSYSGRALGTYEQYF,TGTGCCAGCAGCTCTTACTCCGGGAGGGCTTTGGGAACCTACGAGCAGTACTTC
few,TRBD1,TRBJ2-7,TRBV5-4,CASSLAGTVSYEQYF,TGTGCCAGCAGCTTGGCCGGGACAGTCTCCTACGAGCAGTACTTC
NA,NA,TRBJ2-3,TRBV28,CASSLANLEDTQYF,TGTGCCAGCAGTTTGGCAAATCTGGAGGATACGCAGTATTTT
once,TRBD1,TRBJ1-1,TRBV5-6,CASSPKGAQLNTEAFF,TGTGCCAGCAGCCCAAAGGGGGCGCAATTGAACACTGAAGCTTTCTTT
NA,TRBD2,TRBJ2-7,TRBV5-1,CASSLASGGGSYEQYF,TGCGCCAGCAGCTTGGCTAGCGGGGGCGGCTCCTACGAGCAGTACTTC
NA,TRBD1,TRBJ2-7,TRBV27,CASSLRGLGSYEQYF,TGTGCCAGCAGTTTAAGGGGGCTAGGCTCCTACGAGCAGTACTTC
NA,NA,TRBJ2-7,TRBV7-2,CASSLEAGYEQYF,TGTGCCAGCAGCTTAGAGGCAGGATACGAGCAGTACTTC
NA,NA,TRBJ1-4,TRBV2,CASTEGEVANEKLFF,TGTGCCAGCACCGAGGGAGAAGTAGCTAATGAAAAACTGTTTTTT
few,NA,TRBJ1-1,TRBV28,CASSFPMNTEAFF,TGTGCCAGCAGTTTCCCAATGAACACTGAAGCTTTCTTT
NA,NA,TRBJ2-4,TRBV2,CASISGVAKNIQYF,TGTGCCAGCATATCGGGAGTAGCCAAAAACATTCAGTACTTC
NA,TRBD1,TRBJ1-5,TRBV5-1,CASSQTTGGNQPQHF,TGCGCCAGCAGTCAAACCACAGGGGGTAATCAGCCCCAGCATTTT
NA,NA,TRBJ2-5,TRBV28,CASSFRRVQETQYF,TGTGCCAGCAGTTTCCGCAGGGTCCAAGAGACCCAGTACTTC
NA,TRBD1,TRBJ2-7,TRBV7-6,CATALVATGLVEQYF,TGTGCCACCGCGTTAGTCGCGACAGGGTTGGTCGAGCAGTACTTC
NA,TRBD2,TRBJ2-3,TRBV28,CASSSWTSGGTDTQYF,TGTGCCAGCAGTTCCTGGACTAGCGGGGGCACAGATACGCAGTATTTT
NA,TRBD2,TRBJ2-3,TRBV15,CATSRDPPIAGEVDTQYF,TGTGCCACCAGCAGAGATCCCCCGATCGCGGGGGAGGTAGATACGCAGTATTTT
NA,NA,TRBJ2-5,TRBV7-2,CASSIRTRAAETQYF,TGTGCCAGCAGCATACGTACGAGGGCCGCAGAGACCCAGTACTTC
NA,NA,TRBJ2-2,TRBV30,CAWSDGYTGELFF,TGTGCCTGGAGCGACGGGTACACCGGGGAGCTGTTTTTT
NA,NA,TRBJ2-7,TRBV27,CASSRTLTGNRPREQYF,TGTGCCAGCAGTCGAACCCTCACAGGGAACCGTCCTAGGGAGCAGTACTTC
NA,NA,TRBJ2-2,TRBV9,CASSVDPIHTGELFF,TGTGCCAGCAGCGTAGATCCTATCCACACCGGGGAGCTGTTTTTT
once,TRBD1,TRBJ1-4,TRBV10-3,CAISEVPGQGRGEKLFF,TGTGCCATCAGTGAAGTCCCGGGACAGGGTCGGGGGGAAAAACTGTTTTTT
NA,NA,TRBJ1-1,TRBV5-1,CASSWPGEGEAFF,TGCGCCAGCAGTTGGCCAGGGGAGGGTGAAGCTTTCTTT
NA,NA,TRBJ2-7,TRBV7-6,CASSLVGGARTGFYEQYF,TGTGCCAGCAGCTTAGTAGGGGGGGCCCGGACCGGATTCTACGAGCAGTACTTC
NA,TRBD1,TRBJ1-1,TRBV5-4,CASSATRGLRTEAFF,TGTGCCAGCAGCGCGACCAGGGGGCTGCGGACTGAAGCTTTCTTT
NA,NA,TRBJ2-5,TRBV27,CASSELTGSETQYF,TGTGCCAGCAGTGAACTGACTGGGTCAGAGACCCAGTACTTC
NA,TRBD2,TRBJ2-7,TRBV7-2,CASSPRTSGSGLYEQYF,TGTGCCAGCAGCCCTCGGACTAGCGGGAGTGGATTGTACGAGCAGTACTTC
NA,TRBD2,TRBJ2-3,TRBV6-5,CASSYSSGSYTDTQYF,TGTGCCAGCAGTTATTCCAGCGGGAGCTACACAGATACGCAGTATTTT
NA,NA,TRBJ2-4,TRBV25-1,CASSGQGNIQYF,TGTGCCAGCAGTGGGCAGGGGAACATTCAGTACTTC
once,NA,TRBJ2-1,TRBV6-1,CATWDSTYNEQFF,TGTGCCACCTGGGACTCTACTTACAATGAGCAGTTCTTC
NA,NA,TRBJ1-1,TRBV4-1,CASSQGLAWNTEAFF,TGCGCCAGCAGCCAAGGACTCGCCTGGAACACTGAAGCTTTCTTT
NA,TRBD1,TRBJ1-1,TRBV5-6,CASSFLPDRGYPEAFF,TGTGCCAGCAGCTTCCTCCCCGACAGGGGGTATCCTGAAGCTTTCTTT
NA,NA,TRBJ1-1,TRBV28,CASSPVGLIWRDTEAFF,TGTGCCAGCAGTCCCGTCGGACTTATTTGGAGGGACACTGAAGCTTTCTTT
NA,NA,TRBJ2-2,TRBV10-3,CAINRETDGELFF,TGTGCCATCAATCGGGAGACTGACGGGGAGCTGTTTTTT
NA,TRBD1,TRBJ2-5,TRBV15,CATSRQGDRGLETQYF,TGTGCCACCAGCCGCCAGGGTGACAGGGGGCTTGAGACCCAGTACTTC
NA,NA,TRBJ2-7,TRBV15,CATSRDLHSRQKIREQYF,TGTGCCACCAGCAGAGATCTCCACTCAAGACAAAAGATACGCGAGCAGTACTTC
NA,NA,TRBJ2-3,TRBV4-2,CASSQTSTDTQYF,TGTGCCAGCAGCCAAACTTCCACAGATACGCAGTATTTT
NA,TRBD2,TRBJ2-7,TRBV7-2,CASSPWGSGREQYF,TGTGCCAGCAGCCCCTGGGGTAGCGGGAGAGAGCAGTACTTC
NA,NA,TRBJ2-2,TRBV30,CAWSLPGWTGELFF,TGTGCCTGGAGTCTGCCGGGGTGGACCGGGGAGCTGTTTTTT
NA,TRBD1,TRBJ2-3,TRBV5-1,CASSLGGQGTQYF,TGCGCCAGCAGCTTGGGGGGACAGGGGACGCAGTATTTT
NA,NA,TRBJ2-7,TRBV27,CASSFLGSSYEQYF,TGTGCCAGCAGTTTTTTAGGGAGCTCCTACGAGCAGTACTTC
few,NA,TRBJ2-7,TRBV10-3,CAISQGPYEQYF,TGTGCCATCAGCCAGGGGCCGTACGAGCAGTACTTC
NA,TRBD1,TRBJ2-7,TRBV6-5,CASSRQGAQGYEQYF,TGTGCCAGCAGCAGACAGGGAGCTCAAGGCTACGAGCAGTACTTC
NA,NA,TRBJ1-1,TRBV9,CASSVSNGGNTEAFF,TGTGCCAGCAGCGTATCGAACGGTGGGAACACTGAAGCTTTCTTT
NA,NA,TRBJ2-7,TRBV4-2,CASSQPSATSTYEQYF,TGTGCCAGCAGCCAACCCTCAGCGACTTCAACCTACGAGCAGTACTTC
once,NA,TRBJ2-7,TRBV28,CASSLVSGHYEQYF,TGTGCCAGCAGTTTGGTGAGCGGGCACTACGAGCAGTACTTC